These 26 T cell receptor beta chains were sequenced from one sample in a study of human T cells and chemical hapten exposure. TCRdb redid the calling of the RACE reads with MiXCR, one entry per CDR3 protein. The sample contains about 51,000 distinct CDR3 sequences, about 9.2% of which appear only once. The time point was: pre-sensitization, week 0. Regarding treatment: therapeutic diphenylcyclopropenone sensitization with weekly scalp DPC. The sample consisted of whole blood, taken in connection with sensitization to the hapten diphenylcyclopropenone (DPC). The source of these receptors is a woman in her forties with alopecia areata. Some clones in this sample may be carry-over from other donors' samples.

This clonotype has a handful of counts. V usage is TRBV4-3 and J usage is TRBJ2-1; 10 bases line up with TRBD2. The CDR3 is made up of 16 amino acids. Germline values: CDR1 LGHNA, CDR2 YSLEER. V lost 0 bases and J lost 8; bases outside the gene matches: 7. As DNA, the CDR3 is TGCGCCAGCAGCCAAGATTACAGCGGGGGGGTAGATGAGCAGTTCTTC. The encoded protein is CASSQDYSGGVDEQFF.

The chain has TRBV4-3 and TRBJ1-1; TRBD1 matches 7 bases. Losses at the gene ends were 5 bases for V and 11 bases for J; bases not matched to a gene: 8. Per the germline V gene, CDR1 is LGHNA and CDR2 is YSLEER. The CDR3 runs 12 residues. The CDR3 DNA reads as TGCGCCAGCAGCTACCGGGACAGTCCTGCTTTCTTT. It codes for CASSYRDSPAFF.

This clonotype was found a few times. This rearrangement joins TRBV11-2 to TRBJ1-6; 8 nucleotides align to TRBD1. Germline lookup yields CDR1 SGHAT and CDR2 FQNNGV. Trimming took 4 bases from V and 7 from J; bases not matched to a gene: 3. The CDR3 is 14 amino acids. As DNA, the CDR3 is TGTGCCAGCAGCTCGTGGGACAGGAATTCACCCCTCCACTTT. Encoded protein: CASSSWDRNSPLHF. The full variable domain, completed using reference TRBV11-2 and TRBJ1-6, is EAGVAQSPRYKIIEKRQSVAFWCNPISGHATLYWYQQILGQGPKLLIQFQNNGVVDDSQLPKDRFSAERLKGVDSTLKIQPAKLEDSAVYLCASSSWDRNSPLHFGNGTRLTVT.

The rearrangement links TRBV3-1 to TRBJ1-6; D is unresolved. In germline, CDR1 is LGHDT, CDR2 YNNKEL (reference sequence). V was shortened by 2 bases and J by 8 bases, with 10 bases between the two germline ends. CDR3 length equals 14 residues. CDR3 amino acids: CASSQWSVHSPLHF. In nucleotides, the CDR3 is TGTGCCAGCAGCCAATGGTCAGTCCATTCACCCCTCCACTTT.

The CDR3 DNA follows: TGCAGTGCCGTGGACCCCACCGCTGGAAACACCATATATTTT. Protein sequence: CSAVDPTAGNTIYF. This sequence joins TRBV20-1 and TRBJ1-3, with D uncertain. V was clipped by 6 bases and J by 2 bases, with 14 bases between them. Germline V gives CDR1 DFQATT, CDR2 SNEGSKA (reference sequence). The length of the CDR3 is 14 residues.

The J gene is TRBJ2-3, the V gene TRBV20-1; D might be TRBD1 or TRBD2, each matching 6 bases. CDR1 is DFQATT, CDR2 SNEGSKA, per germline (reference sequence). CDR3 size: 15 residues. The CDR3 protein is CGGSGTNNLGDTQYF. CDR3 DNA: TGCGGAGGGTCCGGGACAAACAACCTTGGGGATACGCAGTATTTT.

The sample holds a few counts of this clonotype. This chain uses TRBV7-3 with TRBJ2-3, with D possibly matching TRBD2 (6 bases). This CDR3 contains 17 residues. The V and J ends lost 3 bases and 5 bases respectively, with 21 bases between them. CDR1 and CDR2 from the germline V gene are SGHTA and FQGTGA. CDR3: CASSLSPSGGVIDTQYF. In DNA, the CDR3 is TGTGCCAGCAGCTTGAGTCCCAGCGGCGGGGTGATAGATACGCAGTATTTT.

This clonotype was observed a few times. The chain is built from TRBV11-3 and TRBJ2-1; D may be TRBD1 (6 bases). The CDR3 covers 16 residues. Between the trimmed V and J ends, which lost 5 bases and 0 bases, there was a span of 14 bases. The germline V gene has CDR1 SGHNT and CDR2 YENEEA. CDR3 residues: CASSPRTESSYNEQFF. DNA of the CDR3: TGTGCCAGCAGCCCCCGGACAGAAAGCTCCTACAATGAGCAGTTCTTC.

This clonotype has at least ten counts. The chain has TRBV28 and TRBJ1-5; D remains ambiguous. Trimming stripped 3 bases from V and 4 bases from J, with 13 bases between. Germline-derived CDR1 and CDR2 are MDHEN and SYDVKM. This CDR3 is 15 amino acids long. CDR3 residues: CASSFRSGANQPQHF. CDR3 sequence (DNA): TGTGCCAGCAGTTTCCGATCCGGAGCAAATCAGCCCCAGCATTTT.

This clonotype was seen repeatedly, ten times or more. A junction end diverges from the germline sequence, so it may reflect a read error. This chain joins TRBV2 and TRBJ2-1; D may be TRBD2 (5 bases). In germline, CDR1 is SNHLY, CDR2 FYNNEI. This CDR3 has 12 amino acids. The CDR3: CASSKTGNVQFF. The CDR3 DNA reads TGTGCCAGCAGTAAAACCGGGAATGTGCAGTTCTTC.

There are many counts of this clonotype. CDR3 nucleotides: TGTGCCAGCAGTTCTCCGACAGGGGGATACGAGCAGTACTTC. The encoded protein is CASSSPTGGYEQYF. The rearrangement joins TRBV28 to TRBJ2-7, with 9 bases aligning to TRBD1. Germline V gene sequence: CDR1 MDHEN, CDR2 SYDVKM. The length of the CDR3 is 14 residues. The ends lost 4 bases at V and 4 bases at J; junction bases unmatched: 5.

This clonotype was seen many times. CDR3 sequence reads: CASSSGQGSSVEAFF. The DNA for the CDR3 is TGTGCCAGCAGCTCCGGACAGGGAAGTTCGGTTGAAGCTTTCTTT. The chain combines TRBV5-4 with TRBJ1-1; 8 bases agree with TRBD1. CDR3 size: 15 residues. Per the germline V gene, CDR1 is SGHNT and CDR2 is YYREEE (reference sequence). Trimming removed 3 bases from V and 7 bases from J; junction bases left unmatched: 11.

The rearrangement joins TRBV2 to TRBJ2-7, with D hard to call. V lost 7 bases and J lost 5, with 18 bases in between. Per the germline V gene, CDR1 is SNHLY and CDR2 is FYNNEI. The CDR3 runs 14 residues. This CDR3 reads CASMGPPQWDEQYF. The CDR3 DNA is TGTGCCAGCATGGGTCCACCACAGTGGGACGAGCAGTACTTC.

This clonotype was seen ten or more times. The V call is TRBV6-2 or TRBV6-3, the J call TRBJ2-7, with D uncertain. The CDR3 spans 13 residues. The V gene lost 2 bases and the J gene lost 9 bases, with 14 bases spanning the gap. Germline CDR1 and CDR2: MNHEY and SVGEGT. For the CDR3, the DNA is TGTGCCAGCAGTTACCTCCCTACCCAAGGGCAGTACTTC. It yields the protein CASSYLPTQGQYF.

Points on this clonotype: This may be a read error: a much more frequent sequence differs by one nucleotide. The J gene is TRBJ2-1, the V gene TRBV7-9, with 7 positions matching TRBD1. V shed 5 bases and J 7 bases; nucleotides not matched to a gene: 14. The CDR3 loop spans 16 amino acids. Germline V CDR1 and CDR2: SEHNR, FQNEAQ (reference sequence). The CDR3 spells CASSRLTGTVSNEQFF. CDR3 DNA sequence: TGTGCCAGCAGCCGACTCACCGGGACAGTGTCAAATGAGCAGTTCTTC.

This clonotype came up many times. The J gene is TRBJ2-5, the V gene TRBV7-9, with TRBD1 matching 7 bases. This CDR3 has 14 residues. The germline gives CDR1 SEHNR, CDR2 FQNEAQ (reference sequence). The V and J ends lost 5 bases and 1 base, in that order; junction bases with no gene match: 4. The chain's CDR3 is CASSQGTAQETQYF. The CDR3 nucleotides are TGTGCCAGCAGCCAAGGGACAGCCCAAGAGACCCAGTACTTC.

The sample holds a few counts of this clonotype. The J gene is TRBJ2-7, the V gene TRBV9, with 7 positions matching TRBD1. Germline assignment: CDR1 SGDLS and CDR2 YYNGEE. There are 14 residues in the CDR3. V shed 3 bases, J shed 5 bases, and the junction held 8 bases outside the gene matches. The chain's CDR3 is CASSADRVGNEQYF. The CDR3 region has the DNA TGTGCCAGCAGCGCCGACAGGGTCGGGAACGAGCAGTACTTC.

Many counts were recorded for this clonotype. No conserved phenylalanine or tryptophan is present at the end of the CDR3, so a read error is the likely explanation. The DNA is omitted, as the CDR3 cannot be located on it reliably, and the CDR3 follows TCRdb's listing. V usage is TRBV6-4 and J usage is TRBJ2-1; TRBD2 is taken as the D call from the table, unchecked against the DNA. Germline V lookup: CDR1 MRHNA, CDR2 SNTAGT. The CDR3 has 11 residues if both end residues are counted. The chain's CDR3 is CASRTGTSPSL.

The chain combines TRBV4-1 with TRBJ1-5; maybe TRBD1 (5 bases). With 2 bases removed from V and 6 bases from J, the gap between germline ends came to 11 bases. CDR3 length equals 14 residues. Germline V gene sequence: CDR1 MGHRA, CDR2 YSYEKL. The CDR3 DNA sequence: TGCGCCAGCAGCCAATTCTGGGGGGTTCAGCCCCAGCATTTT. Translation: CASSQFWGVQPQHF.

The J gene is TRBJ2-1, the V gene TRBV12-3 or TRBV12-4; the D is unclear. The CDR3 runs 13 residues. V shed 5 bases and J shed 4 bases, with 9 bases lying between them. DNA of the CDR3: TGTGCCAGCAGTGTGGGGAAATACAATGAGCAGTTCTTC. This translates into CASSVGKYNEQFF.

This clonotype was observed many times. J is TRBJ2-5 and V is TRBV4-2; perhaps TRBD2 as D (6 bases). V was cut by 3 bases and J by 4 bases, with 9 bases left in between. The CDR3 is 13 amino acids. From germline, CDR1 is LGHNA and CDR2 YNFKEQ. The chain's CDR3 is CASSQGLGETQYF. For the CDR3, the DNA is TGTGCCAGCAGCCAGGGACTTGGAGAGACCCAGTACTTC.

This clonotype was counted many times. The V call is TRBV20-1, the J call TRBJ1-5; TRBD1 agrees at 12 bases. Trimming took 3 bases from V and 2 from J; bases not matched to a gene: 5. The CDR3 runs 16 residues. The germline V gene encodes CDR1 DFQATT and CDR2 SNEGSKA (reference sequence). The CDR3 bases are TGCAGTGCTAGGGGGACAGGGGGCAGGGGCAATCAGCCCCAGCATTTT. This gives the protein CSARGTGGRGNQPQHF.

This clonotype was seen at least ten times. The CDR3 reads CASSPGTFRTDTQYF. In DNA form, the CDR3 reads TGTGCCAGCAGTCCTGGGACTTTCCGCACAGATACGCAGTATTTT. The chain recombines TRBV7-3 with TRBJ2-3; maybe TRBD2 (6 bases). Germline V gene sequence: CDR1 SGHTA, CDR2 FQGTGA. The ends were cut back, 6 bases at V and 1 base at J, with 14 bases in the middle. The CDR3 extends over 15 amino acids.

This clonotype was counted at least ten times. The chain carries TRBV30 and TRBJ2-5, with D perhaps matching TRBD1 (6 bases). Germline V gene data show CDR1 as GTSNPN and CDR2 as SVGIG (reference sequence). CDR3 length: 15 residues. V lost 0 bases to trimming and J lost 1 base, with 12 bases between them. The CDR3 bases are TGTGCCTGGAGTGTGGGGGCAGGCTTCCAAGAGACCCAGTACTTC. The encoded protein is CAWSVGAGFQETQYF.

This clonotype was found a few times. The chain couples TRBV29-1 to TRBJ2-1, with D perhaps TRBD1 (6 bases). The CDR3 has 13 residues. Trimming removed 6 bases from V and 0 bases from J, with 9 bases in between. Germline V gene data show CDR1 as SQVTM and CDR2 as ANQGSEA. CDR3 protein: CSVRGSSYNEQFF. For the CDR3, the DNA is TGCAGCGTCAGGGGCAGCTCCTACAATGAGCAGTTCTTC.

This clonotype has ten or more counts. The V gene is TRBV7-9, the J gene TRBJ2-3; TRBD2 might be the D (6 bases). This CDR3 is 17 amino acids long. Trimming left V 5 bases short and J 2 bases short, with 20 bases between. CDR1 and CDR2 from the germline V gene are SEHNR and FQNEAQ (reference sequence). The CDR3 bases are TGTGCCAGCAGCCCTCGGGGGTCGCGCGGGGTCACAGATACGCAGTATTTT. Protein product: CASSPRGSRGVTDTQYF.